This T cell receptor beta chain was recovered during a study of T-cell memory formation after mild COVID-19 (dated by TCRdb to the early 2020s). Turning to the overall study: TCR sequence clusters from the two donors were found to be largely donor specific. Longitudinal TCRalpha and TCRbeta repertoire sequencing tracked T-cell clones expanding and contracting after mild COVID-19 in a couple of donors. The cohort was made up of two young adult volunteers, one female and one male, who were previously healthy. The paper as a whole reports these results and caveats: Contracting CD4+ clones were found mainly in CM and EM memory subsets, while CD8+ clones were enriched in EMRA. Some responding clones were found in pre-infection memory, which suggests that pre-existing cross-reactive memory T cells took part in the SARS-CoV-2 response. The study included only two mild cases, and larger cohorts that include severe cases with pre-infection samples were judged to be necessary. SARS-CoV-2 specificity was not confirmed for the second-wave clones peaking on day 37. From day 15 to 85, contracting clones showed balanced CD4/CD8 phenotypes, whereas a second wave of clones that expanded from day 15 to 37 leaned towards CD4+.

About this clonotype itself: Its antigen remains undetermined. Base-call qualities are not available, and no considerably larger clone is one nucleotide away.

PBMCs were isolated by Ficoll-Paque density gradient centrifugation. The sample was run on an Illumina NovaSeq 6000. TCRalpha and TCRbeta cDNA libraries were built by 5'RACE with constant-segment primers, adding sample barcodes and unique molecular identifiers. RNA was extracted from every sample with Trizol reagent. Library amplification was performed in two PCR steps, and a second sample barcode and Illumina TruSeq adapters were introduced in the second step. Libraries were sequenced on an Illumina NovaSeq with 2 x 150 bp paired-end reads. The source study handled its data this way. Reads were demultiplexed and collapsed into UMI-guided consensus sequences with migec v1.2.7. With mixcr v2.1.11, UMI consensuses were aligned to TRA and TRB V and J templates and assembled into clonotypes. Clonotypes were classified as expanded or contracted when called significant by both edgeR and NoisET, with noise models trained on biological replicates. For edgeR calls, the thresholds were a false discovery rate-adjusted p below 0.01 and a log2 fold-change of 1. As an exploratory analysis of dynamics, PCA with hierarchical clustering was applied to max-normalized trajectories of the 1000 most abundant clonotypes. Separately sequenced CD4+ and CD8+ repertoires were used to assign a CD4 or CD8 phenotype to each responding clone. TCRdb ran its own pipeline on the public reads, namely fastp trimming at Q25 and MiXCR clone calling, and kept in-frame beta chains. Each CDR3 protein appears once, grouped with its most common genes and DNA. What appears here as the V and J calls and clone size reflects TCRdb's work, not the paper's. The sample table holds under 400,000 distinct CDR3 sequences, of which more than 20% were seen once. Under 15% of the sample is in the top ten clones.

The sample consisted of PBMCs or a T cell subset sorted from them (not recorded which). This receptor was obtained from an adult woman who had mild COVID-19 (a few samples of this study predate the infection). The sample titles of this study are shuffled in the database, so cell type and time point are left out; the donor was told from shared clones.

The sequenced DNA is TGTGCCAGCAGCGGAGGGACTTATTATGGCTACACCTTC. The translation is CASSGGTYYGYTF. The V and J genes are TRBV7-2 and TRBJ1-2, and perhaps TRBD1 as D gene, on 5 matching bases. The CDR3 runs 13 residues from the cysteine to the phenylalanine. The read is trimmed to its CDR3 DNA, 39 bases read in frame from base 1. Between the V and J ends, shortened by 5 bases and 5 bases respectively, the junction contains 12 bases. From the germline V gene, CDR1 is SGHTA and CDR2 is FQGNSA.